Shown below are 10 T cell receptor beta chains from a single sample sequenced in a study of cytomegalovirus exposure and HLA in healthy donors. 60 Vbeta and 13 Jbeta primers were used in PCR. TCRdb keeps only in-frame clones here, not all; method: immunoSEQ multiplex PCR. The table has 150,000 to 200,000 clones, around four fifths seen once. The sample consisted of PBMCs. All receptors derive from a female donor in good health and CMV-seronegative.

The chain employs TRBV27 and TRBJ1-5; 11 nucleotides line up with TRBD1. Germline V CDR1 and CDR2: MNHEY, SMNVEV (reference sequence). The CDR3 runs to 16 residues. Unmatched junction bases numbered 10, after V lost 5 bases and J lost 7 bases. CDR3: CASSPGTGGFGQPQHF. The CDR3 bases are TGTGCCAGCAGTCCCGGGACAGGGGGGTTCGGACAGCCCCAGCATTTT.

The chain joins TRBV5-1 to TRBJ1-3; a possible D gene is TRBD1 (6 bases). The CDR3 contains 13 residues. Germline CDR1 and CDR2: SGHRS and YFSETQ. The germline V and J ends were trimmed by 9 bases and 3 bases, with 13 bases remaining between them. The CDR3 DNA reads as TGCGCCACCTCCCGGGACATTGGAAACACCATATATTTT. As protein: CATSRDIGNTIYF.

The gene calls are TRBV11-3 and TRBJ1-2, with 8 bases fitting TRBD1. Germline V lookup: CDR1 SGHNT, CDR2 YENEEA. The trim removed 4 bases at V and 8 bases at J, leaving 6 bases unmatched. The CDR3 covers 13 residues. CDR3 sequence (DNA): TGTGCCAGCAGCTCCAGGGCAGGGGGCGGCTACACCTTC. Translation gives CASSSRAGGGYTF.

This clone was seen once. This chain links TRBV18 with TRBJ1-1; D is undetermined. The V and J ends lost 3 bases and 6 bases respectively, with 11 bases between them. Germline V lookup: CDR1 KGHSH, CDR2 LQKENI. The CDR3 totals 13 residues. CDR3 region: CASSPARNAEAFF. The CDR3, as DNA: TGTGCCAGCTCACCGGCCAGGAATGCTGAAGCTTTCTTT.

As to this clone: Relative to the germline gene, one junction end is altered; a read error may explain this. The CDR3 sequence: CASSPTGTGSEQHF. The CDR3 DNA reads TGTGCTAGCAGCCCCACCGGGACAGGGAGCGAGCAGCACTTC. The chain employs TRBV7-7 and TRBJ2-7; the match to TRBD1 covers 9 bases. Per the germline V gene, CDR1 is SSHAT and CDR2 is FNYEAQ (reference sequence). This CDR3 region has 14 residues.

J is TRBJ2-7 and V is TRBV21-1; the D segment call TRBD1 is taken from the table without a DNA check. TRBV21-1 has pseudogene status. This CDR3 is 14 amino acids long. The CDR3, as DNA: TGTGCCAGCCCCAGGGGACGGAGCTCCTACGAGCAGTACTTC. Amino acids: CASPRGRSSYEQYF.

The rearrangement uses TRBV28 and TRBJ1-6, with TRBD1 identical over 9 bases. The V gene end was trimmed by 6 bases and the J gene end by 9 bases; junction bases not matched to a gene: 3. Germline V CDR1 and CDR2: MDHEN, SYDVKM. The CDR3 covers 13 residues. CDR3 in DNA: TGTGCCAGCAGGGGACAGGGAGGTTCACCCCTCCACTTT. Protein: CASRGQGGSPLHF.

The V and J genes are TRBV23-1 and TRBJ1-1, with D perhaps matching TRBD1 (6 bases). TRBV23-1 carries the ORF label, with uncertain function. This CDR3 is 15 amino acids long. Trimming shortened V by 4 bases and J by 0 bases, and 12 bases separated the two germline ends. Here the CDR3 DNA reads TGCGCCAGCAGTCTCTCGGACAGAGTGAACACTGAAGCTTTCTTT. Its translation is CASSLSDRVNTEAFF.

This sequence joins TRBV18 and TRBJ2-5; 8 bases line up with TRBD1. Unmatched junction bases numbered 3, after V lost 1 base and J lost 2 bases. The CDR3 has 15 amino acids. Germline CDR1 is KGHSH and CDR2 is LQKENI. The CDR3 nucleotides read TGTGCCAGCTCACCACTATGGACAGGGCAAGAGACCCAGTACTTC. Its translation: CASSPLWTGQETQYF.

The chain couples TRBV5-4 to TRBJ2-7, with TRBD2 matching over 7 bases. CDR1 is SGHNT, CDR2 YYREEE, per germline (reference sequence). The CDR3 has 14 amino acids. V was clipped by 4 bases and J by 3 bases; unmatched bases: 7. The CDR3 bases are TGTGCCAGCAGCCCTGGACTAGAAATCTACGAGCAGTACTTC. The encoded protein is CASSPGLEIYEQYF.